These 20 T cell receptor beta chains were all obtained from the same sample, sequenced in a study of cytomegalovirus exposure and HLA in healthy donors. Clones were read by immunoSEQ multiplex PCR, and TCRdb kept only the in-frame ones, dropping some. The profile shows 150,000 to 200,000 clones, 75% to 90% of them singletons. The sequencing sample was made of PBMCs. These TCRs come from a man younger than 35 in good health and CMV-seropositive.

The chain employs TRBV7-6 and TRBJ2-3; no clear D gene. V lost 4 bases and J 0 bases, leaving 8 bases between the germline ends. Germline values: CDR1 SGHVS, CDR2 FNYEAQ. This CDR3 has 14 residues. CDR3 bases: TGTGCCAGCAGCTCCCCGACAAGCACAGATACGCAGTATTTT. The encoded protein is CASSSPTSTDTQYF. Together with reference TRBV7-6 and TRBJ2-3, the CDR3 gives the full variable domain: GAGVSQSPRYKVTKRGQDVALRCDPISGHVSLYWYRQALGQGPEFLTYFNYEAQQDKSGLPNDRFSAERPEGSISTLTIQRTEQRDSAMYRCASSSPTSTDTQYFGPGTRLTVL.

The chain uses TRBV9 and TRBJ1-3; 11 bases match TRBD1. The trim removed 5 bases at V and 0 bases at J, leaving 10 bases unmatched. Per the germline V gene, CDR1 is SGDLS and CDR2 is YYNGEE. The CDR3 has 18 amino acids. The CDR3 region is CASSMDRGLGNSGNTIYF. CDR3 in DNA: TGTGCCAGCAGTATGGACAGGGGGCTTGGTAACTCTGGAAACACCATATATTTT.

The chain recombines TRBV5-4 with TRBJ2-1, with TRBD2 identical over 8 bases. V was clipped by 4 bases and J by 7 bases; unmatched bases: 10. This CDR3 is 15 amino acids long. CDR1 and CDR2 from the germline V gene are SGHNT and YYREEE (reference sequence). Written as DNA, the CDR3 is TGTGCCAGCAGCCGCGAAGCGGGAGTTGGAAATGAGCAGTTCTTC. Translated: CASSREAGVGNEQFF.

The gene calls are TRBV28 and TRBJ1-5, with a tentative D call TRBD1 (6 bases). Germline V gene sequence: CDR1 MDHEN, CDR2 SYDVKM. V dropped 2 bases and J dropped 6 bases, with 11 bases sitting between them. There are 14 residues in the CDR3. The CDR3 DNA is TGTGCCAGCAGTTTAGGGGGGGCGCGTCAGCCCCAGCATTTT. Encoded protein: CASSLGGARQPQHF. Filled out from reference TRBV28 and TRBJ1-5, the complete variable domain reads DVKVTQSSRYLVKRTGEKVFLECVQDMDHENMFWYRQDPGLGLRLIYFSYDVKMKEKGDIPEGYSVSREKKERFSLILESASTNQTSMYLCASSLGGARQPQHFGDGTRLSIL.

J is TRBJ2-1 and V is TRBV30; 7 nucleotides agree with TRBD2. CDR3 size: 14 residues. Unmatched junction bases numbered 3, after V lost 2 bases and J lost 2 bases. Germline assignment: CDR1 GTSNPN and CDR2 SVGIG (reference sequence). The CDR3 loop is CAWSLAGAYNEQFF. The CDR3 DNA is TGTGCCTGGAGTCTGGCGGGGGCCTACAATGAGCAGTTCTTC.

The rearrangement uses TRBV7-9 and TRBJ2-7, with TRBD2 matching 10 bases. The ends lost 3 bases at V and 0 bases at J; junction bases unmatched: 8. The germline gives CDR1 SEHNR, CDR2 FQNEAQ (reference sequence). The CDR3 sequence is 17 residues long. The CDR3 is CASSFDPGLALSYEQYF. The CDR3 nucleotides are TGTGCCAGCAGCTTCGACCCGGGACTAGCGCTCTCCTACGAGCAGTACTTC. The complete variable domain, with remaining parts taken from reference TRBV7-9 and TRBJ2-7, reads DTGVSQNPRHKITKRGQNVTFRCDPISEHNRLYWYRQTLGQGPEFLTYFQNEAQLEKSRLLSDRFSAERPKGSFSTLEIQRTEQGDSAMYLCASSFDPGLALSYEQYFGPGTRLTVT.

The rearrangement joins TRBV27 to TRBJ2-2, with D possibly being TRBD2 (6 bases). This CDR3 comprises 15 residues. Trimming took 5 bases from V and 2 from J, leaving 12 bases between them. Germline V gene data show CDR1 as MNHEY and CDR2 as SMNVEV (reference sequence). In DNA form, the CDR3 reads TGTGCCAGCAGTGCACCGGGACTCAACACCGGGGAGCTGTTTTTT. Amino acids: CASSAPGLNTGELFF.

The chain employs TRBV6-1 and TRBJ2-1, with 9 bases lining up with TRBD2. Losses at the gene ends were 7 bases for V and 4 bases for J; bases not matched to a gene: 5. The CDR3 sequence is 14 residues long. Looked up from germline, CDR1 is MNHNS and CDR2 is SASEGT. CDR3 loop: CASTRLADYNEQFF. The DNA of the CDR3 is TGTGCCAGCACTCGACTAGCGGATTACAATGAGCAGTTCTTC.

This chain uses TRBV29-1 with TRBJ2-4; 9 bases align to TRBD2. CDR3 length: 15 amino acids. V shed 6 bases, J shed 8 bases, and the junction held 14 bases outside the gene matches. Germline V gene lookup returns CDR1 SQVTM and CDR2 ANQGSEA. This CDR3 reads CSVTKGTSRWDIQYF. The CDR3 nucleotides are TGCAGCGTAACCAAGGGGACTAGCCGATGGGACATTCAGTACTTC.

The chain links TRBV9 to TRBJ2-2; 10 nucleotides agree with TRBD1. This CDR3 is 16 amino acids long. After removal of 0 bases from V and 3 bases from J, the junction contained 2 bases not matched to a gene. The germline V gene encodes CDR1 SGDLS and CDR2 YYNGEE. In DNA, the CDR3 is TGTGCCAGCAGCGTAGGGACAGGGGGTGACACCGGGGAGCTGTTTTTT. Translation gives CASSVGTGGDTGELFF. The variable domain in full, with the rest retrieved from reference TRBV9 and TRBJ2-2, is DSGVTQTPKHLITATGQRVTLRCSPRSGDLSVYWYQQSLDQGLQFLIQYYNGEERAKGNILERFSAQQFPDLHSELNLSSLELGDSALYFCASSVGTGGDTGELFFGEGSRLTVL.

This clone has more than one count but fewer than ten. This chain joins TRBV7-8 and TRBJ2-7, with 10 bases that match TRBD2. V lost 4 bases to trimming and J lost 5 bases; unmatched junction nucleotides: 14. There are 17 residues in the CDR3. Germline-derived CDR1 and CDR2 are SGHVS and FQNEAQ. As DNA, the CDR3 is TGTGCCAGCAGCTCGAGCGGGGGGGGGAGTCCCGGGGACGAGCAGTACTTC. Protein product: CASSSSGGGSPGDEQYF. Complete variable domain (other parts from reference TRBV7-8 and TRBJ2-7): GAGVSQSPRYKVAKRGQDVALRCDPISGHVSLFWYQQALGQGPEFLTYFQNEAQLDKSGLPSDRFFAERPEGSVSTLKIQRTQQEDSAVYLCASSSSGGGSPGDEQYFGPGTRLTVT.

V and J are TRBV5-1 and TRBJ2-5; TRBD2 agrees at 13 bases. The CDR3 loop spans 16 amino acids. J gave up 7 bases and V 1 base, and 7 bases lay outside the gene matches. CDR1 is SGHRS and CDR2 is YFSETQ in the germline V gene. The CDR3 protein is CASSLTTLAGGRTQYF. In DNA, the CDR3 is TGCGCCAGCAGCTTGACTACACTAGCGGGGGGGCGGACCCAGTACTTC.

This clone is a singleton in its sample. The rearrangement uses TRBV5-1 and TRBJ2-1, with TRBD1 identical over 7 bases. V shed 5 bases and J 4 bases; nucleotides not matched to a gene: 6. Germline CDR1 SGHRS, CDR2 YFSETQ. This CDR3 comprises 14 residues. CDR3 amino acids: CASRRDSPYNEQFF. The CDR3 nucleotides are TGCGCCAGCAGACGGGACAGTCCTTACAATGAGCAGTTCTTC.

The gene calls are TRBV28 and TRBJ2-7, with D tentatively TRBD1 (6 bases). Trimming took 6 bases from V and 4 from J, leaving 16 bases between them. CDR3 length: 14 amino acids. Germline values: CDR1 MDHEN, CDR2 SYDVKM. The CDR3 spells CASSPQGQIYEQYF. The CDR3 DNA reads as TGTGCCAGCAGCCCCCAGGGACAAATTTACGAGCAGTACTTC.

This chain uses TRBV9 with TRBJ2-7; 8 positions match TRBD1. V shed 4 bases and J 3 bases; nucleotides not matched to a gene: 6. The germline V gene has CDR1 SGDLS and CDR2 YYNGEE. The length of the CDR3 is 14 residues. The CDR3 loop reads CASSLGTGGYEQYF. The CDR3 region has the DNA TGTGCCAGCAGCTTAGGGACAGGCGGCTACGAGCAGTACTTC.

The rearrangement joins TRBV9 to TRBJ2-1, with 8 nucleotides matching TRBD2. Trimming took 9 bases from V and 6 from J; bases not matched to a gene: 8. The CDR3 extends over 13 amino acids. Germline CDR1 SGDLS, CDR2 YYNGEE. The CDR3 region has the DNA TGTGCCACCAGTGCGGGGGGCGGCAATGAGCAGTTCTTC. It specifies CATSAGGGNEQFF. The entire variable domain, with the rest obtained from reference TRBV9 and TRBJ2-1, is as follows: DSGVTQTPKHLITATGQRVTLRCSPRSGDLSVYWYQQSLDQGLQFLIQYYNGEERAKGNILERFSAQQFPDLHSELNLSSLELGDSALYFCATSAGGGNEQFFGPGTRLTVL.

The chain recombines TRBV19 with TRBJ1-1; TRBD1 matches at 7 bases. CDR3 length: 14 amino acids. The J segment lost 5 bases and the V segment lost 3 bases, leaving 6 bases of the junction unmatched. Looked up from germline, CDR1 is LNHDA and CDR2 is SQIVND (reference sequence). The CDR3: CASSIDRVPTEAFF. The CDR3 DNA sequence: TGTGCCAGTAGTATTGACAGGGTACCTACTGAAGCTTTCTTT.

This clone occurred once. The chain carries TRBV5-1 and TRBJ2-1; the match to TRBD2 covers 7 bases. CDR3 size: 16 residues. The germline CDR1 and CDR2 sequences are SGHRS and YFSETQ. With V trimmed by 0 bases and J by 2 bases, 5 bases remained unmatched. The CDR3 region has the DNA TGCGCCAGCAGCTTGGCCGGGCTAGCGGCCTACAATGAGCAGTTCTTC. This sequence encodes CASSLAGLAAYNEQFF.

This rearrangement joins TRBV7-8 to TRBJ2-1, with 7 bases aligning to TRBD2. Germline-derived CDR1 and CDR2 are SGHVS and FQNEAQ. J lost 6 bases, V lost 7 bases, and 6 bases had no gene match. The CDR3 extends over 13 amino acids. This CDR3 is CASKRAGTNEQFF. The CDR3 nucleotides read TGTGCCAGCAAGCGAGCGGGAACCAATGAGCAGTTCTTC.

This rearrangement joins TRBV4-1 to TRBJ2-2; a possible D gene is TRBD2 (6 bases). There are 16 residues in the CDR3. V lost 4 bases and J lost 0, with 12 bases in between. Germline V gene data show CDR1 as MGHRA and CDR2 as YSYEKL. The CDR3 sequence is CASSPLAITNTGELFF. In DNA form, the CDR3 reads TGCGCCAGCAGCCCCCTAGCGATCACGAACACCGGGGAGCTGTTTTTT.